The 18 T cell receptor beta chains below come from one sample, sequenced in a study of siplizumab effects on memory and regulatory T cells. Assay used: immunoSEQ multiplex PCR; TCRdb lists only in-frame clones, some missing. Here the sample spans nearly 85,000 clones, 85% to 95% being singletons. Sequencing used CD8+ T cells sorted from blood. These receptors all come from a human donor in good health.

In its sample, this clone was seen once. The chain has TRBV7-9 and TRBJ2-2, with D possibly matching TRBD2 (5 bases). The CDR3 sequence is 14 residues long. From germline, CDR1 is SEHNR and CDR2 FQNEAQ (reference sequence). V lost 0 bases to trimming and J lost 5 bases, with 7 bases between them. The CDR3 is CASSLAVATGELFF. CDR3 in DNA: TGTGCCAGCAGCTTAGCCGTAGCGACCGGGGAGCTGTTTTTT.

This chain uses TRBV7-9 with TRBJ2-3; D gene uncertain. The germline V gene encodes CDR1 SEHNR and CDR2 FQNEAQ (reference sequence). This CDR3 is built from 14 residues. The V end was cut by 0 bases, the J end by 4 bases, with 8 bases between. CDR3 loop: CASSLAVGSDTQYF. The CDR3 coding sequence is TGTGCCAGCAGCTTAGCGGTAGGGTCAGATACGCAGTATTTT.

V usage is TRBV9 and J usage is TRBJ2-1, with a tentative D call TRBD1 (5 bases). The CDR3 runs to 16 residues. Germline lookup yields CDR1 SGDLS and CDR2 YYNGEE. Trimming took 4 bases from V and 2 from J, leaving 16 bases between them. The CDR3 reads CASSLRQGGAYNEQFF. The CDR3 DNA reads as TGTGCCAGCAGCCTACGTCAGGGTGGGGCCTACAATGAGCAGTTCTTC.

V gene TRBV5-1 combines with J gene TRBJ2-1; 7 bases align to TRBD1. The CDR3 consists of 14 residues. From germline, CDR1 is SGHRS and CDR2 YFSETQ. V was clipped by 6 bases and J by 2 bases; unmatched bases: 5. CDR3 sequence reads: CASMAGGPYNEQFF. The DNA for the CDR3 is TGCGCCAGCATGGCAGGGGGACCCTACAATGAGCAGTTCTTC.

This chain links TRBV28 with TRBJ1-4; a weak D match, TRBD1 (5 bases). With 6 bases removed from V and 13 bases from J, the gap between germline ends came to 12 bases. The CDR3 is made up of 11 amino acids. Germline-derived CDR1 and CDR2 are MDHEN and SYDVKM. Here the CDR3 DNA reads TGTGCCAGCAGAGGACCTGGGGGACTGTTTTTT. This gives the protein CASRGPGGLFF.

The gene calls are TRBV9 and TRBJ2-5; either TRBD1 or TRBD2 may fit D (5 bases each). V gave up 3 bases and J gave up 5 bases, with 20 bases separating them. Per the germline V gene, CDR1 is SGDLS and CDR2 is YYNGEE. The CDR3 spans 16 residues. The CDR3 here is CASSGPRDAVPETQYF. The CDR3 coding sequence is TGTGCCAGCAGCGGACCTCGGGACGCCGTTCCTGAGACCCAGTACTTC.

V and J are TRBV7-6 and TRBJ2-7, with 7 bases that match TRBD2. V lost 5 bases and J lost 2; bases outside the gene matches: 6. Per germline, CDR1 SGHVS and CDR2 FNYEAQ. There are 14 residues in the CDR3. CDR3: CASSPPGLTYEQYF. Written as DNA, the CDR3 is TGTGCCAGCAGCCCGCCGGGACTAACCTACGAGCAGTACTTC.

The rearrangement uses TRBV9 and TRBJ2-5; D is undetermined. The length of the CDR3 is 14 residues. Germline CDR1 is SGDLS and CDR2 is YYNGEE. Trimming took 0 bases from V and 0 from J, leaving 6 bases between them. For the CDR3, the DNA is TGTGCCAGCAGCGTAGAGGGAAACCAAGAGACCCAGTACTTC. As protein: CASSVEGNQETQYF.

The V gene is TRBV4-2, the J gene TRBJ1-2, with a possible D match to TRBD1 (5 bases). CDR1 is LGHNA, CDR2 YNFKEQ, per germline. This CDR3 spans 15 amino acids. V shed 5 bases and J shed 3 bases, with 16 bases lying between them. The CDR3 sequence is CASSARGGEDYGYTF. The CDR3 DNA reads as TGTGCCAGCAGCGCGAGGGGCGGTGAGGACTATGGCTACACCTTC.

This chain joins TRBV6-5 and TRBJ2-7; D uncertain. The ends were cut back, 6 bases at V and 3 bases at J, with 18 bases in the middle. Germline V gene data show CDR1 as MNHEY and CDR2 as SVGAGI. This CDR3 is built from 15 residues. The CDR3 region has the DNA TGTGCCAGCAGGAAGACCCCTGTATATGGCTACGAGCAGTACTTC. Its translation: CASRKTPVYGYEQYF.

The chain couples TRBV7-6 to TRBJ2-1; the D is unclear. The CDR3 has 15 amino acids. V was cut by 0 bases and J by 0 bases, with 6 bases left in between. Germline V gene sequence: CDR1 SGHVS, CDR2 FNYEAQ. The CDR3 DNA is TGTGCCAGCAGCTTAGCGGCAAACTCCTACAATGAGCAGTTCTTC. This sequence encodes CASSLAANSYNEQFF. Combining the CDR3 with reference TRBV7-6 and TRBJ2-1 gives the whole variable domain GAGVSQSPRYKVTKRGQDVALRCDPISGHVSLYWYRQALGQGPEFLTYFNYEAQQDKSGLPNDRFSAERPEGSISTLTIQRTEQRDSAMYRCASSLAANSYNEQFFGPGTRLTVL.

This chain uses TRBV18 with TRBJ2-1, with 9 bases fitting TRBD2. V lost 5 bases and J lost 9; bases outside the gene matches: 11. Germline assignment: CDR1 KGHSH and CDR2 LQKENI. The CDR3 extends over 15 amino acids. As DNA, the CDR3 is TGTGCCAGCTCATCCCCGAGCGGGAGGCCGGGTGAGCAGTTCTTC. Amino acid sequence: CASSSPSGRPGEQFF.

The CDR3 DNA is TGTGCCAGCAGCTACGGGACTAGCGGTTCCTACGAGCAGTACTTC. It codes for CASSYGTSGSYEQYF. The chain employs TRBV7-8 and TRBJ2-7; 11 bases match TRBD2. CDR3 length: 15 amino acids. The germline CDR1 and CDR2 sequences are SGHVS and FQNEAQ. V dropped 4 bases and J dropped 1; count of bases not matched to a gene: 3.

This chain connects TRBV7-9 to TRBJ2-7; TRBD2 agrees at 12 bases. The CDR3 totals 17 residues. Germline trimming cut 4 bases from V and 5 bases from J; bases unmatched to any gene: 12. Germline V gives CDR1 SEHNR, CDR2 FQNEAQ (reference sequence). This chain's CDR3 is CASSSPPGLAGLDEQYF. The CDR3 DNA follows: TGTGCCAGCAGCTCACCCCCTGGACTAGCGGGACTGGACGAGCAGTACTTC. The full variable domain, in which reference TRBV7-9 and TRBJ2-7 provide the parts outside the CDR3, is DTGVSQNPRHKITKRGQNVTFRCDPISEHNRLYWYRQTLGQGPEFLTYFQNEAQLEKSRLLSDRFSAERPKGSFSTLEIQRTEQGDSAMYLCASSSPPGLAGLDEQYFGPGTRLTVT.

The chain uses TRBV6-6 and TRBJ1-1; D is perhaps TRBD1 (6 bases). CDR3 length: 16 residues. The germline V gene encodes CDR1 MNHNY and CDR2 SVGAGI (reference sequence). The V gene lost 2 bases and the J gene lost 4 bases, with 17 bases spanning the gap. In DNA, the CDR3 is TGTGCCAGCAGTTACCCCGCTACAGGGTCGGGCACTGAAGCTTTCTTT. It codes for CASSYPATGSGTEAFF.

The chain joins TRBV13 to TRBJ2-3, with 7 bases aligning to TRBD1. Trimming took 5 bases from V and 6 from J; bases not matched to a gene: 8. The germline V gene has CDR1 PRHDT and CDR2 FYEKMQ (reference sequence). The CDR3 is made up of 14 amino acids. CDR3 region: CASSPYPTGDTQYF. CDR3 coding DNA: TGTGCCAGCAGCCCCTATCCGACAGGGGATACGCAGTATTTT.

This chain connects TRBV7-6 to TRBJ1-1, with TRBD1 matching 7 bases. CDR1 is SGHVS, CDR2 FNYEAQ, per germline. This CDR3 has 15 amino acids. V lost 5 bases and J lost 4; bases outside the gene matches: 10. CDR3 sequence: CASSPGQDLLTEAFF. The DNA for the CDR3 is TGTGCCAGCAGCCCCGGACAGGACCTTCTCACTGAAGCTTTCTTT. The variable domain in full, with the rest retrieved from reference TRBV7-6 and TRBJ1-1, is GAGVSQSPRYKVTKRGQDVALRCDPISGHVSLYWYRQALGQGPEFLTYFNYEAQQDKSGLPNDRFSAERPEGSISTLTIQRTEQRDSAMYRCASSPGQDLLTEAFFGQGTRLTVV.

The CDR3 region has the DNA TGCGCCAGCAGCCAACAGCCCGGGGGGAAGGAGACCCAGTACTTC. Translation: CASSQQPGGKETQYF. This sequence joins TRBV4-1 and TRBJ2-5, with TRBD2 matching 7 bases. The CDR3 spans 15 residues. V gave up 2 bases and J gave up 5 bases; unmatched junction bases: 8. Germline values: CDR1 MGHRA, CDR2 YSYEKL.